The 26 T cell receptor beta chains below come from one sample, sequenced in a study of blood T cell repertoires in COVID-19. Generated by immunoSEQ multiplex PCR, the TCRdb table keeps only in-frame clones and is missing some. The sample has roughly 230,000 clones; nearly 90% are singletons. Sequences were obtained from peripheral blood. Receptors originate from a human donor in a cohort sampled during active COVID-19.

The gene calls are TRBV5-4 and TRBJ2-3, with D perhaps TRBD2 (6 bases). This CDR3 has 15 residues. V dropped 7 bases and J dropped 0 bases, with 15 bases sitting between them. Germline lookup yields CDR1 SGHNT and CDR2 YYREEE (reference sequence). CDR3 loop: CASRKMGTSTDTQYF. The DNA of the CDR3 is TGTGCCAGCCGAAAAATGGGGACTAGCACAGATACGCAGTATTTT.

The chain combines TRBV7-8 with TRBJ2-2; D may be TRBD2 (8 bases). Looked up from germline, CDR1 is SGHVS and CDR2 is FQNEAQ. V gave up 7 bases and J gave up 5 bases, with 29 bases separating them. The CDR3 runs to 19 residues. The chain's CDR3 is CASTKGGLAGRWGTGELFF. As DNA, the CDR3 is TGTGCCAGCACCAAAGGGGGCTTAGCGGGAAGATGGGGGACCGGGGAGCTGTTTTTT.

This clone was found once. CDR3 protein: CASSILREQYF. The CDR3 DNA reads as TGTGCCAGCAGCATATTGCGTGAGCAGTACTTC. The genes are TRBV12-3 or TRBV12-4 and TRBJ2-7, with no clear D. The germline V and J ends were trimmed by 6 bases and 7 bases, with 10 bases remaining between them. The CDR3 runs to 11 residues.

The chain employs TRBV10-2 and TRBJ2-5, with a weak D call TRBD1 (5 bases). The CDR3 runs to 14 residues. Germline V gene lookup returns CDR1 WSHSY and CDR2 SAAADI. Trimming removed 4 bases from V and 0 bases from J, with 9 bases in between. CDR3 DNA sequence: TGCGCCAGCAGTGGCCCAGGGTACCAAGAGACCCAGTACTTC. Protein sequence: CASSGPGYQETQYF.

This clone showed up just a few times. The gene calls are TRBV6-5 and TRBJ2-3; 8 bases map to TRBD1. The germline gives CDR1 MNHEY, CDR2 SVGAGI. The ends lost 11 bases at V and 8 bases at J; junction bases unmatched: 12. This CDR3 is 13 amino acids long. The CDR3 sequence is CAGSGTGSSTQYF. DNA for the CDR3: TGTGCCGGCTCAGGGACAGGTAGTAGTACGCAGTATTTT.

This chain joins TRBV5-1 and TRBJ1-3; D gene ambiguous. V was shortened by 0 bases and J by 0 bases, with 7 bases between the two germline ends. From germline, CDR1 is SGHRS and CDR2 YFSETQ. This CDR3 has 15 residues. The CDR3 sequence: CASSLAAVSGNTIYF. In DNA, the CDR3 is TGCGCCAGCAGCTTGGCCGCGGTCTCTGGAAACACCATATATTTT. Based on the CDR3 plus reference TRBV5-1 and TRBJ1-3, the full variable domain is KAGVTQTPRYLIKTRGQQVTLSCSPISGHRSVSWYQQTPGQGLQFLFEYFSETQRNKGNFPGRFSGRQFSNSRSEMNVSTLELGDSALYLCASSLAAVSGNTIYFGEGSWLTVV.

The chain couples TRBV12-3 or TRBV12-4 to TRBJ2-7; D perhaps matches TRBD1 (7 bases). This CDR3 comprises 13 residues. The V gene lost 6 bases and the J gene lost 3 bases, with 12 bases spanning the gap. CDR3 residues: CASRNQGGYEQYF. In DNA form, the CDR3 reads TGTGCCAGCAGGAATCAGGGGGGCTACGAGCAGTACTTC.

The genes are TRBV5-4 and TRBJ1-4; TRBD1 aligns across 7 bases. CDR3 size: 13 residues. Trimming at V came to 5 bases and at J to 4 bases, leaving 2 bases not matched to a gene. CDR1 and CDR2 (germline): SGHNT, YYREEE (reference sequence). The CDR3, as DNA: TGTGCCAGCAGTTACAGGGGTAATGAAAAACTGTTTTTT. Translated, it gives CASSYRGNEKLFF.

The chain couples TRBV7-9 to TRBJ2-7, with 8 positions matching TRBD1. There are 12 residues in the CDR3. Trimming took 4 bases from V and 6 from J; bases not matched to a gene: 2. Germline loops: CDR1 SEHNR, CDR2 FQNEAQ (reference sequence). The CDR3 DNA is TGTGCCAGCAGCTACACAGGGGGCGAGCAGTACTTC. Its translation: CASSYTGGEQYF.

This chain uses TRBV24-1 with TRBJ2-5; tentatively, D is TRBD2 (5 bases). CDR3 length: 17 amino acids. V shed 1 base and J shed 6 bases, with 20 bases lying between them. Germline CDR1 is KGHDR and CDR2 is SFDVKD. In nucleotides, the CDR3 is TGTGCCACCAGTGATTTCTTTCCCCGGGGATGTGGGAAGACCCAGTACTTC. Translating gives CATSDFFPRGCGKTQYF.

This chain links TRBV19 with TRBJ1-2; D is perhaps TRBD1 (5 bases). V lost 5 bases and J lost 8, with 18 bases in between. Per germline, CDR1 LNHDA and CDR2 SQIVND (reference sequence). The CDR3 loop spans 14 amino acids. The CDR3 region has the DNA TGTGCCAGTAGTCCCGGGGCCTCTCGGGGGGGCTACACCTTC. Its protein product is CASSPGASRGGYTF.

The J gene is TRBJ2-5, the V gene TRBV7-6, with D tentatively TRBD1 (5 bases). Germline loops: CDR1 SGHVS, CDR2 FNYEAQ. Trimming shortened V by 2 bases and J by 3 bases, and 19 bases separated the two germline ends. There are 17 residues in the CDR3. The CDR3 region is CASSLWAGRGVEETQYF. The CDR3 region has the DNA TGTGCCAGCAGCTTATGGGCAGGGCGAGGAGTAGAAGAGACCCAGTACTTC. Filled out from reference TRBV7-6 and TRBJ2-5, the complete variable domain reads GAGVSQSPRYKVTKRGQDVALRCDPISGHVSLYWYRQALGQGPEFLTYFNYEAQQDKSGLPNDRFSAERPEGSISTLTIQRTEQRDSAMYRCASSLWAGRGVEETQYFGPGTRLLVL.

The chain couples TRBV3-1 (or the pseudogene TRBV3-2) to TRBJ1-2; weak D call: TRBD1 (6 bases). The germline V gene encodes CDR1 LGHDT and CDR2 YNNKEL (reference sequence). The V and J ends lost 0 bases and 8 bases respectively, with 13 bases between them. This CDR3 has 14 amino acids. The CDR3 reads CASSQEGGGGGYTF. The CDR3 DNA reads TGTGCCAGCAGCCAAGAGGGGGGCGGGGGAGGCTACACCTTC.

This clone was counted once. J is TRBJ1-5 and V is TRBV7-2, with TRBD1 as a possible D gene (6 bases). Trimming took 4 bases from V and 2 from J, leaving 9 bases between them. CDR1 is SGHTA, CDR2 FQGNSA, per germline. The CDR3 totals 14 residues. The CDR3 region has the DNA TGTGCCAGCAGCTCACGACAGGGCAATCAGCCCCAGCATTTT. Residues: CASSSRQGNQPQHF.

The chain employs TRBV18 and TRBJ1-5; tentatively, D is TRBD1 (6 bases). The germline CDR1 and CDR2 sequences are KGHSH and LQKENI. This CDR3 spans 14 amino acids. V lost 1 base and J 7 bases, leaving 11 bases between the germline ends. The CDR3 here is CASSPQGEVQPQHF. The DNA for the CDR3 is TGTGCCAGCTCACCACAGGGGGAAGTGCAGCCCCAGCATTTT.

The V gene is TRBV13, the J gene TRBJ1-2; TRBD1 aligns across 11 bases. Looked up from germline, CDR1 is PRHDT and CDR2 is FYEKMQ (reference sequence). This CDR3 contains 17 residues. The V gene end was trimmed by 1 base and the J gene end by 4 bases; junction bases not matched to a gene: 8. CDR3 coding DNA: TGTGCCAGCAGCTTAGTGTCTCGGACAGGGGGCCCCTATGGCTACACCTTC. The encoded protein is CASSLVSRTGGPYGYTF.

This clone appeared a single time. The chain carries TRBV3-1 (or the pseudogene TRBV3-2) and TRBJ2-7; 11 bases fit TRBD2. V trimming: 5 bases; J trimming: 2 bases; junction bases outside the gene matches: 11. The CDR3 is made up of 17 amino acids. Germline-derived CDR1 and CDR2 are LGHDT and YNNKEL (reference sequence). The chain's CDR3 is CASSLRDASGRPYEQYF. CDR3 DNA sequence: TGTGCCAGCAGCTTAAGGGATGCTAGCGGGAGGCCCTACGAGCAGTACTTC.

This chain joins TRBV28 and TRBJ2-7; the D gene is possibly TRBD1 (5 bases). V was cut by 6 bases and J by 6 bases, with 15 bases left in between. The CDR3 spans 13 residues. Germline CDR1 MDHEN, CDR2 SYDVKM. The CDR3 DNA sequence: TGTGCCAGCAGCCGAATTTCAGGGATCGAGCAGTACTTC. It yields the protein CASSRISGIEQYF.

This chain connects TRBV6-2 or TRBV6-3 to TRBJ1-6; D unresolved. The CDR3 contains 18 residues. Trimming took 2 bases from V and 0 from J, leaving 14 bases between them. Germline V gives CDR1 MNHEY, CDR2 SVGEGT. CDR3 loop: CASSYPPWSSSYNSPLHF. The CDR3 nucleotides read TGTGCCAGCAGTTACCCCCCCTGGAGTAGCTCCTATAATTCACCCCTCCACTTT.

This chain joins TRBV27 and TRBJ2-2; D call uncertain. This CDR3 has 14 amino acids. V lost 0 bases, J lost 6 bases, and 8 bases lay in between. Germline assignment: CDR1 MNHEY and CDR2 SMNVEV (reference sequence). CDR3 in amino acids: CASSLSLGAGELFF. The CDR3 DNA follows: TGTGCCAGCAGTTTATCCCTAGGTGCCGGGGAGCTGTTTTTT.

This clone is a singleton in its sample. DNA of the CDR3: TGTGCCAGCAGCTTAATTCGGAGGGGGCGTCACTCCTACGAGCAGTACTTC. Translated: CASSLIRRGRHSYEQYF. The chain is built from TRBV7-2 and TRBJ2-7; perhaps TRBD1 as D (7 bases). Germline V gene sequence: CDR1 SGHTA, CDR2 FQGNSA. V was trimmed by 2 bases and J by 0 bases, leaving 17 bases between them. This CDR3 is built from 17 residues.

The chain couples TRBV6-5 to TRBJ2-7, with TRBD1 matching over 8 bases. CDR1 and CDR2 (germline): MNHEY, SVGAGI. The CDR3 is made up of 15 amino acids. The V segment lost 0 bases and the J segment 4 bases; nucleotides outside the gene matches: 5. In DNA form, the CDR3 reads TGTGCCAGCAGTTACTCCCGACAGGGGCGGTACGAGCAGTACTTC. Translating gives CASSYSRQGRYEQYF.

The rearrangement joins TRBV19 to TRBJ2-1; D perhaps matches TRBD1 (5 bases). CDR3 length: 15 residues. Germline V gene sequence: CDR1 LNHDA, CDR2 SQIVND (reference sequence). The V end lost 5 bases, the J end lost 3 bases, and 14 bases lay between the germline ends. The CDR3 loop is CASSLKDSLYNEQFF. For the CDR3, the DNA is TGTGCCAGTAGTCTAAAAGACAGTCTCTACAATGAGCAGTTCTTC.

This clone was seen a single time. V is TRBV19 and J is TRBJ1-4, with TRBD1 as a possible D gene (6 bases). This CDR3 spans 14 amino acids. V lost 6 bases, J lost 5 bases, and 13 bases lay in between. The germline gives CDR1 LNHDA, CDR2 SQIVND (reference sequence). CDR3 sequence (DNA): TGTGCCAGTAGCCACAGGGAGACGAATGAAAAACTGTTTTTT. This sequence encodes CASSHRETNEKLFF.

The chain couples TRBV27 to TRBJ2-1; D might be TRBD2 (5 bases). Trimming removed 6 bases at V and 5 bases at J, with 14 bases between. The CDR3 spans 14 residues. The V gene's germline CDR1 is MNHEY and CDR2 SMNVEV (reference sequence). The CDR3 sequence: CASRKEVINNEQFF. CDR3 in DNA: TGTGCCAGCAGAAAGGAGGTGATAAACAATGAGCAGTTCTTC.

The chain employs TRBV7-2 and TRBJ2-7; tentative D call: TRBD1 (6 bases). The V gene lost 1 base and the J gene lost 2 bases, with 12 bases spanning the gap. Per the germline V gene, CDR1 is SGHTA and CDR2 is FQGNSA. The CDR3 extends over 15 amino acids. CDR3 in amino acids: CASSLGLQGTYEQYF. The DNA for the CDR3 is TGTGCCAGCAGCTTAGGGCTCCAGGGGACCTACGAGCAGTACTTC.